The entry that follows covers one T cell receptor beta chain sequence. The source of the sample is a study of blood T cell repertoires in COVID-19. Study in general: Sources were T cells, B-cell-depleted T cells, or PBMCs; the material itself was cDNA or gDNA.

Seattle's enrolled individuals joined amid active infection and were then monitored longitudinally. Clones were sequenced by immunoSEQ multiplex PCR, and TCRdb holds only the in-frame ones, with some missing. The sample holds roughly 78,000 clones, about 85% seen once. The germline CDR1 and CDR2 sequences are MNHEY and SVGAGI. The V gene end was trimmed by 4 bases and the J gene end by 7 bases; junction bases not matched to a gene: 14. This CDR3 comprises 16 residues. Material for sequencing was peripheral blood. This chain uses TRBV6-5 with TRBJ1-2; 8 nucleotides agree with TRBD1. The clonotype originates from a man aged 50 to 59 with COVID-19, enrolled during active disease. The CDR3 DNA follows: TGTGCCAGCAGTTCTTGGACCCTCGGACAGGGTTTTGGCTACACCTTC. It translates to CASSSWTLGQGFGYTF.